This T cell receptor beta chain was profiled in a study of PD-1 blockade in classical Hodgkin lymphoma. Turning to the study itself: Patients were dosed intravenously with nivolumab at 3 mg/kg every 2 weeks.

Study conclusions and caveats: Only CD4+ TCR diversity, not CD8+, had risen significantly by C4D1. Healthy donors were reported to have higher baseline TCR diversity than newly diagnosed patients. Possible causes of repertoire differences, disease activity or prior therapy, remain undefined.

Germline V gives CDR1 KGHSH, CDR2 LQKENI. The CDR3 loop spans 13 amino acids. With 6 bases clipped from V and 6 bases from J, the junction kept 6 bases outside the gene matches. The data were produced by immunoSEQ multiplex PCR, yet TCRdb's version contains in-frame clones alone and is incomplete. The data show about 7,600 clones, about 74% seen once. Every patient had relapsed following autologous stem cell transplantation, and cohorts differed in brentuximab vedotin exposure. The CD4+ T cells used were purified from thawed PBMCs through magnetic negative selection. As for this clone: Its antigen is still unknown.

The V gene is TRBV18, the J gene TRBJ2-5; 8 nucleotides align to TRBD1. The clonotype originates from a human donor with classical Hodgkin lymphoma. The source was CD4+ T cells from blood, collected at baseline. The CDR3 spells CASSPGQGQTQYF. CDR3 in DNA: TGTGCCAGCTCCCCCGGACAGGGCCAGACCCAGTACTTC.